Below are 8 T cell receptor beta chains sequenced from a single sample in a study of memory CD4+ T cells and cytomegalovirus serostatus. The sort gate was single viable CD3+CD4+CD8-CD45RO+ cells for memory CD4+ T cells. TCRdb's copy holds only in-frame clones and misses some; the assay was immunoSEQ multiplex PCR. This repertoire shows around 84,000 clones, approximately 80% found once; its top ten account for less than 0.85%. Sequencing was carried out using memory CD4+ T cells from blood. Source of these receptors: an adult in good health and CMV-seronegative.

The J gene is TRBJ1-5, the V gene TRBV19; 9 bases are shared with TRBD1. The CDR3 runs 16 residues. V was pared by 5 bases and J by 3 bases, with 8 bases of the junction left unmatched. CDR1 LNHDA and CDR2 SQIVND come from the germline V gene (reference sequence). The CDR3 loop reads CASSPRQGVNNQPQHF. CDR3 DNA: TGTGCCAGTAGTCCTAGACAGGGGGTAAACAATCAGCCCCAGCATTTT.

This chain's CDR3 is CASSLSAGGYGYTF. The CDR3 DNA sequence: TGTGCCAGCAGTTTATCTGCAGGGGGCTATGGCTACACCTTC. V is TRBV28 and J is TRBJ1-2; 7 bases are shared with TRBD1. The CDR3 sequence is 14 residues long. CDR1 is MDHEN, CDR2 SYDVKM, per germline. Trimming removed 1 base from V and 4 bases from J; junction bases left unmatched: 3.

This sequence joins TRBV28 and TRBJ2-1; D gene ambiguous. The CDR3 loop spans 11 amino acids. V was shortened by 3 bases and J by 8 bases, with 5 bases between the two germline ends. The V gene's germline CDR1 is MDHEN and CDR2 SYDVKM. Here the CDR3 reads CASSFYDEQFF. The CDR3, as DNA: TGTGCCAGCAGTTTCTATGATGAGCAGTTCTTC.

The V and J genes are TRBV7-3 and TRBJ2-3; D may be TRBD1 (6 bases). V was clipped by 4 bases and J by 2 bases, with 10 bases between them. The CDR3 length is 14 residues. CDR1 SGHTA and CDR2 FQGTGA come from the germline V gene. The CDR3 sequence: CASSYLGATDTQYF. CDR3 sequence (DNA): TGTGCCAGCAGCTACTTGGGGGCCACAGATACGCAGTATTTT.

CDR3 loop: CASSTGLAGGLQETQYF. The CDR3 coding sequence is TGCGCCAGCAGCACGGGACTAGCGGGGGGGCTACAAGAGACCCAGTACTTC. The V call is TRBV5-1, the J call TRBJ2-5; 16 bases map to TRBD2. CDR3 length: 17 residues. The junction had 5 bases not matched to a gene; V was cut back by 4 bases and J by 2 bases. CDR1 and CDR2 from the germline V gene are SGHRS and YFSETQ.

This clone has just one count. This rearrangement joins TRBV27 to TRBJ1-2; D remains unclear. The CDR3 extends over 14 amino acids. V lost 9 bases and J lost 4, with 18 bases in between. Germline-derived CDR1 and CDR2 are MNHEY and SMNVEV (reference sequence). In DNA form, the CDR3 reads TGTGCCAGTTCGAAGGTTGCGAGCCTCTATGGCTACACCTTC. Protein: CASSKVASLYGYTF.

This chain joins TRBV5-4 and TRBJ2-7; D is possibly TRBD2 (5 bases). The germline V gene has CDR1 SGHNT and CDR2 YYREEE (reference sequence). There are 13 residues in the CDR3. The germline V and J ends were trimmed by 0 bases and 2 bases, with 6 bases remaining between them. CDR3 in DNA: TGTGCCAGCAGCTTGGAACTAGCCTACGAGCAGTACTTC. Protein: CASSLELAYEQYF.

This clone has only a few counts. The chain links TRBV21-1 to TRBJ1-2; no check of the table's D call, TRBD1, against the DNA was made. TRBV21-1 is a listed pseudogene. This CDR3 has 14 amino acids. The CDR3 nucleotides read TGTGCCAGCAGCAAGGGACAGGGAAACTATGGCTACACCTTC. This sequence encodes CASSKGQGNYGYTF.